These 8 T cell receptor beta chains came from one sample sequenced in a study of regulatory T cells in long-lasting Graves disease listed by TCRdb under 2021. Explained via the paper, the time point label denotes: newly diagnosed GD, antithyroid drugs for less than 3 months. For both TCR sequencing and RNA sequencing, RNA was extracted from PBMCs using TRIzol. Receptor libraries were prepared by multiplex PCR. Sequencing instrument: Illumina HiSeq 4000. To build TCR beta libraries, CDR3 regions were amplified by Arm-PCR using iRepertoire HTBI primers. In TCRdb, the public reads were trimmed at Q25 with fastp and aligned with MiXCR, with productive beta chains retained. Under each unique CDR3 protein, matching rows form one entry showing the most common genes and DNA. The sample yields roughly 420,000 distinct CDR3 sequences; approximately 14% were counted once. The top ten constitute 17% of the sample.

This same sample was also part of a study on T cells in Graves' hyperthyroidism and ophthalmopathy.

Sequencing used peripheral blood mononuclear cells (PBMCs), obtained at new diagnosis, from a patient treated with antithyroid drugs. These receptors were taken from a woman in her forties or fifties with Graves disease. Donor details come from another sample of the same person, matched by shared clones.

CDR3 amino acids: CASAPSPGTNEQYF. The CDR3 region has the DNA TGTGCCAGCGCGCCTTCCCCCGGGACAAACGAGCAGTACTTC. The chain is built from TRBV9 and TRBJ2-7; the D gene is possibly TRBD1 (6 bases). Germline V lookup: CDR1 SGDLS, CDR2 YYNGEE. Trimming left V 7 bases short and J 5 bases short, with 19 bases between. This CDR3 has 14 residues.

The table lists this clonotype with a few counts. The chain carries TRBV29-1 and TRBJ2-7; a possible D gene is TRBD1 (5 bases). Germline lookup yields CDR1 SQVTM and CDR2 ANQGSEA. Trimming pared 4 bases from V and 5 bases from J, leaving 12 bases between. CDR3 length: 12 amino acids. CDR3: CSVGVYRNEQYF. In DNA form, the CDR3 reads TGCAGCGTTGGGGTCTACAGGAACGAGCAGTACTTC.

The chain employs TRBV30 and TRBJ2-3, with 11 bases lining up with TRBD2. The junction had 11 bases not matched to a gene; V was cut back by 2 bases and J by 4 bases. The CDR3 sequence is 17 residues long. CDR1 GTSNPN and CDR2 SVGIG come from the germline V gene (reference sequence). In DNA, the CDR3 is TGTGCCTGGAGTTTACTAGCGGGAGTCCGTGAGGCAGATACGCAGTATTTT. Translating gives CAWSLLAGVREADTQYF. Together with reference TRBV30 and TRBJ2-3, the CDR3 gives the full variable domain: SQTIHQWPATLVQPVGSPLSLECTVEGTSNPNLYWYRQAAGRGLQLLFYSVGIGQISSEVPQNLSASRPQDRQFILSSKKLLLSDSGFYLCAWSLLAGVREADTQYFGPGTRLTVL.

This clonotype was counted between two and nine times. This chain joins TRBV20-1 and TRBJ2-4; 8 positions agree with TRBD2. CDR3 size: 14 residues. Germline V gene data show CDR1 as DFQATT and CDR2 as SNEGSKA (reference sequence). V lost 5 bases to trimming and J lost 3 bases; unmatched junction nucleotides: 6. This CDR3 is CSAPAGVGKNIQYF. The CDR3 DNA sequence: TGCAGTGCTCCAGCGGGAGTGGGCAAAAACATTCAGTACTTC.

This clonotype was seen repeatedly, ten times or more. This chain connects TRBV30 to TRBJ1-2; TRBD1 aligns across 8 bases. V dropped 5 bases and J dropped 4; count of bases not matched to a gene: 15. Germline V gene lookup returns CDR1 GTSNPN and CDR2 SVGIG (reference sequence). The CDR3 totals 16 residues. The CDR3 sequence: CAWGNLSGGGSYGYTF. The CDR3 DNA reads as TGTGCCTGGGGGAATCTCTCAGGGGGCGGAAGCTATGGCTACACCTTC. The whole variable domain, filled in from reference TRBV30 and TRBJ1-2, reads SQTIHQWPATLVQPVGSPLSLECTVEGTSNPNLYWYRQAAGRGLQLLFYSVGIGQISSEVPQNLSASRPQDRQFILSSKKLLLSDSGFYLCAWGNLSGGGSYGYTFGSGTRLTVV.

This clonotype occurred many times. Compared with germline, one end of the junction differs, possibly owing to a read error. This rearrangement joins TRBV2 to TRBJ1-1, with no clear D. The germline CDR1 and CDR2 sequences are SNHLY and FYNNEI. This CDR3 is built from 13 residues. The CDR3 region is CATSGELNTEAFF. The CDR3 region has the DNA TGTGCCACCAGTGGGGAATTGAACACTGAAGCTTTCTTT.

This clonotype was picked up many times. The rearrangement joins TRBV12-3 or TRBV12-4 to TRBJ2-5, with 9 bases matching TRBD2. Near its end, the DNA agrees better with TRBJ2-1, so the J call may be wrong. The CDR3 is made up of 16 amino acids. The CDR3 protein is CASSLQGLAGLTEQFF. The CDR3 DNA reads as TGTGCCAGCAGTTTACAAGGGCTAGCGGGATTGACTGAGCAGTTCTTC.

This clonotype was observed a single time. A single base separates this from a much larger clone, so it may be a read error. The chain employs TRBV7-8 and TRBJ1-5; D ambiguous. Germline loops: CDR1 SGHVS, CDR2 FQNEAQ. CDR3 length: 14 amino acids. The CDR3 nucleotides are TGTACCAGCAGCCCGGTTGGGCCCAATCAGCCCCAGCATTTT. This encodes CTSSPVGPNQPQHF.